The next 21 T cell receptor beta chains were all read from a single sample in a study of T cells after yellow fever vaccination. TCRdb fed the 5' RACE reads into MiXCR, producing one record per CDR3 protein. Counted here are hundreds of thousands of distinct CDR3 sequences, approximately 15% occurring once; the ten biggest clones make up 11% to 15%. The sequencing used PBMCs, collected on the day of the yellow fever booster vaccination. The origin of the receptors is a man aged 30 to 45 who received the YFV17D yellow fever vaccine.

This clonotype occurred a few times. The genes are TRBV7-9 and TRBJ1-6, with D hard to call. V shed 5 bases and J shed 6 bases, with 5 bases lying between them. Germline values: CDR1 SEHNR, CDR2 FQNEAQ (reference sequence). The CDR3 loop spans 12 amino acids. CDR3 sequence (DNA): TGTGCCAGCAGCCCCCTTAATTCACCCCTCCACTTT. Its translation: CASSPLNSPLHF.

This clonotype was seen only a few times. This chain connects TRBV7-8 to TRBJ2-1; 10 bases match TRBD2. The CDR3 spans 18 residues. Germline lookup yields CDR1 SGHVS and CDR2 FQNEAQ. V shed 4 bases and J 9 bases; nucleotides not matched to a gene: 18. CDR3 bases: TGTGCCAGCAGCTCTTTTCGGCGGACTAGCGGTGGGGCGGCTGAGCAGTTCTTC. Translated: CASSSFRRTSGGAAEQFF.

Ten or more counts support this clonotype. This chain connects TRBV19 to TRBJ2-2; 7 bases match TRBD1. V lost 3 bases and J lost 3; bases outside the gene matches: 7. Germline lookup yields CDR1 LNHDA and CDR2 SQIVND (reference sequence). This CDR3 spans 16 amino acids. CDR3 in amino acids: CASSISNRGHTGELFF. The CDR3 DNA is TGTGCCAGTAGTATTTCCAACAGGGGACACACCGGGGAGCTGTTTTTT.

This clonotype was seen only a few times. The rearrangement links TRBV6-1 to TRBJ2-1; TRBD2 agrees at 8 bases. With V trimmed by 7 bases and J by 10 bases, 21 bases remained unmatched. Looked up from germline, CDR1 is MNHNS and CDR2 is SASEGT. The CDR3 spans 17 residues. The CDR3 here is CASIPPIGRAGGVEQFF. The CDR3 DNA sequence: TGTGCCAGCATCCCCCCGATCGGGAGGGCCGGAGGGGTAGAGCAGTTCTTC.

The V and J genes are TRBV11-3 and TRBJ2-1; 10 bases align to TRBD1. V shed 3 bases and J 6 bases; nucleotides not matched to a gene: 8. There are 16 residues in the CDR3. Per germline, CDR1 SGHNT and CDR2 YENEEA. This chain's CDR3 is CASSFQPGQGPNEQFF. CDR3 in DNA: TGTGCCAGCAGCTTTCAACCGGGACAGGGGCCCAATGAGCAGTTCTTC.

V usage is TRBV18 and J usage is TRBJ2-7; TRBD2 aligns across 13 bases. The V and J ends lost 3 bases and 0 bases, in that order; junction bases with no gene match: 5. Germline CDR1 KGHSH, CDR2 LQKENI. The CDR3 length is 17 residues. The CDR3 loop is CASSPGLAGVVSYEQYF. The CDR3 region has the DNA TGTGCCAGCTCACCCGGACTAGCGGGAGTTGTCTCCTACGAGCAGTACTTC.

This clonotype occurred a few times. The chain employs TRBV20-1 and TRBJ2-7, with 8 bases that match TRBD2. Germline assignment: CDR1 DFQATT and CDR2 SNEGSKA (reference sequence). CDR3 length: 16 residues. With 1 base clipped from V and 0 bases from J, the junction kept 8 bases outside the gene matches. The CDR3 loop is CSARVSGKTSSYEQYF. DNA of the CDR3: TGCAGTGCTAGAGTTAGCGGGAAGACCTCCTCCTACGAGCAGTACTTC.

The chain recombines TRBV7-2 with TRBJ2-7; 15 bases are a match to TRBD2. The CDR3 totals 16 residues. CDR1 and CDR2 from the germline V gene are SGHTA and FQGNSA. The junction had 10 bases not matched to a gene; V was cut back by 8 bases and J by 5 bases. The CDR3 DNA sequence: TGTGCCAGCGGGAAGCAGGGGACTAGCGGGAGGAACGAGCAGTACTTC. This translates into CASGKQGTSGRNEQYF.

CDR3 amino acids: CASSQGRGSSYEQYF. CDR3 sequence (DNA): TGCGCCAGCAGCCAAGGCAGGGGGTCCTCCTACGAGCAGTACTTC. This chain uses TRBV4-3 with TRBJ2-7; 7 nucleotides match TRBD1. The ends lost 1 base at V and 0 bases at J; junction bases unmatched: 3. The CDR3 loop spans 15 amino acids. Per germline, CDR1 LGHNA and CDR2 YSLEER.

This clonotype was observed a few times. V gene TRBV28 combines with J gene TRBJ2-7; no clear D. The length of the CDR3 is 15 residues. Between the trimmed V and J ends, which lost 1 base and 1 base, there was a span of 11 bases. CDR1 MDHEN and CDR2 SYDVKM come from the germline V gene. The CDR3 sequence is CASSLLNTRSYEQYF. The CDR3 nucleotides are TGTGCCAGCAGTTTATTAAACACGAGGTCCTACGAGCAGTACTTC.

The genes are TRBV12-3 or TRBV12-4 and TRBJ2-7; 8 bases are a match to TRBD1. The CDR3 is 14 residues long. V dropped 5 bases and J dropped 4; count of bases not matched to a gene: 7. DNA of the CDR3: TGTGCCAGCAGTCCCGACAGGGGCAATTACGAGCAGTACTTC. It translates to CASSPDRGNYEQYF.

The table lists this clonotype with a few counts. V gene TRBV7-2 combines with J gene TRBJ2-3; perhaps TRBD2 as D (6 bases). V lost 3 bases, J lost 3 bases, and 16 bases lay in between. The CDR3 totals 16 residues. Per the germline V gene, CDR1 is SGHTA and CDR2 is FQGNSA. The CDR3 DNA sequence: TGTGCCAGCAGCTTCGCGCCGGGAGTGACAACAGATACGCAGTATTTT. As protein: CASSFAPGVTTDTQYF.

This clonotype was found a few times. The CDR3 loop is CASSLAVGQPFTGELFF. For the CDR3, the DNA is TGTGCCAGCAGCTTGGCCGTGGGACAGCCCTTCACCGGGGAGCTGTTTTTT. J is TRBJ2-2 and V is TRBV5-8; TRBD1 matches at 7 bases. Germline V gene lookup returns CDR1 SGHTS and CDR2 YDEGEE. J lost 4 bases, V lost 0 bases, and 9 bases had no gene match. This CDR3 spans 17 amino acids.

This clonotype was observed a handful of times. The J gene is TRBJ2-1, the V gene TRBV7-9; D is unresolved. The CDR3 consists of 13 residues. The germline CDR1 and CDR2 sequences are SEHNR and FQNEAQ (reference sequence). Trimming stripped 5 bases from V and 9 bases from J, with 14 bases between. This CDR3 reads CASSLPVTGEQFF. CDR3 nucleotides: TGTGCCAGCAGCCTCCCCGTGACGGGTGAGCAGTTCTTC.

The table lists this clonotype with many counts. V is TRBV20-1 and J is TRBJ2-7; no reliable D call. Germline CDR1 and CDR2: DFQATT and SNEGSKA (reference sequence). V lost 4 bases and J 6 bases, leaving 13 bases between the germline ends. The CDR3 length is 12 residues. CDR3 in amino acids: CSAKSFRGEQYF. For the CDR3, the DNA is TGCAGTGCTAAAAGTTTTAGAGGCGAGCAGTACTTC.

In this sample, this clonotype turned up a few times. The rearrangement uses TRBV15 and TRBJ1-5; D ambiguous. CDR1 and CDR2 from the germline V gene are LNHNV and YYDKDF (reference sequence). V was clipped by 2 bases and J by 9 bases, with 23 bases between them. The CDR3 contains 17 residues. The CDR3 sequence is CATSRSGRQEGIRPQHF. The CDR3 DNA is TGTGCCACCAGCAGATCCGGTAGGCAGGAGGGAATCAGGCCCCAGCATTTT.

J is TRBJ2-1 and V is TRBV20-1, with 7 bases identical to TRBD2. CDR3 size: 13 residues. Trimming took 3 bases from V and 6 from J; bases not matched to a gene: 5. Germline V CDR1 and CDR2: DFQATT, SNEGSKA (reference sequence). DNA of the CDR3: TGCAGTGCTAGGTTAGCGGGCAGCAATGAGCAGTTCTTC. Its protein product is CSARLAGSNEQFF.

CDR3 sequence reads: CASRFEGTYEQYF. The CDR3 DNA reads TGTGCCAGCCGATTCGAGGGGACCTACGAGCAGTACTTC. V is TRBV6-1 and J is TRBJ2-7; tentatively, D is TRBD1 or TRBD2 (5 bases each). The V gene's germline CDR1 is MNHNS and CDR2 SASEGT. The CDR3 runs 13 residues. Trimming took 8 bases from V and 2 from J, leaving 13 bases between them.

The chain uses TRBV9 and TRBJ2-1; perhaps TRBD2 as D (7 bases). The CDR3 contains 14 residues. Germline values: CDR1 SGDLS, CDR2 YYNGEE. V shed 3 bases and J shed 7 bases, with 14 bases lying between them. The CDR3 nucleotides are TGTGCCAGCAGCGAAGGGGGAGGGACGAATGAGCAGTTCTTC. This sequence encodes CASSEGGGTNEQFF.

The chain employs TRBV6-5 and TRBJ2-2; D not certain. The CDR3 is 16 residues long. V shed 1 base and J shed 7 bases, with 16 bases lying between them. CDR1 and CDR2 from the germline V gene are MNHEY and SVGAGI. For the CDR3, the DNA is TGTGCCAGCAGTTACTTTAGGATAGGGTGGAACGGGGAGCTGTTTTTT. Translated, it gives CASSYFRIGWNGELFF.

The chain joins TRBV7-6 to TRBJ2-5; 7 nucleotides line up with TRBD2. The ends lost 8 bases at V and 5 bases at J; junction bases unmatched: 5. CDR1 SGHVS and CDR2 FNYEAQ come from the germline V gene. CDR3 size: 12 residues. For the CDR3, the DNA is TGTGCCAGCGGCGGGAGCCAGGAGACCCAGTACTTC. This codes for CASGGSQETQYF.